The clone carrying this T cell receptor beta chain was seen more than once but under ten times. PCR primers comprised 60 Vbeta and 13 Jbeta primers. Sequencing was performed with immunoSEQ multiplex PCR; in TCRdb, only in-frame clones are kept and a portion is missing. The profile shows 95,000 to 150,000 clones, around 79% of them singletons. The data originate from a study of cytomegalovirus exposure and HLA in healthy donors. In germline, CDR1 is KGHSH, CDR2 LQKENI. Trimming removed 3 bases from V and 0 bases from J, with 10 bases in between. The length of the CDR3 is 15 residues. Sequenced sample: PBMCs. V and J are TRBV18 and TRBJ2-3, with a possible D match to TRBD2 (6 bases). This receptor was taken from a woman between 40 and 50 years old in good health and CMV-seronegative. The CDR3 loop is CASSPRGGSTDTQYF. The CDR3 DNA reads as TGTGCCAGCTCACCGCGGGGCGGGAGCACAGATACGCAGTATTTT.